This T cell receptor (beta chain) was recorded in a study of shared clonotypes between healthy human individuals. Worth noting for this clone: Its antigen is unidentified.

Overall study findings and caveats: Memory subsets had estimated richness that was generally smaller than that of naive subsets.

The CDR3 sequence is 15 residues long. The germline gives CDR1 SGHAT, CDR2 FQNNGV. Trimming stripped 3 bases from V and 6 bases from J, with 18 bases between. Repertoires were generated with immunoSEQ multiplex PCR, while TCRdb's copy carries only in-frame clones and drops some. The sample comprises roughly 700,000 clones, less than 85% of which are singletons, and more than 1.5% rests with the top ten. The study enrolled healthy HIV-negative adults without recent acute infections or vaccinations as donors. This sequence was found in a woman in her twenties or thirties in good health. The rearrangement links TRBV11-2 to TRBJ2-7; tentatively, D is TRBD2 (6 bases). The sequenced sample was memory CD4+ T cells sorted from blood. Subset in this sample: CD45RA-negative fraction. The CDR3 region has the DNA TGTGCCAGCAGCTTGTCAGTTAGGGAGGATATCGAGCAGTACTTC. This translates into CASSLSVREDIEQYF.